The sequence of this T cell receptor (beta chain) was determined in a study of blood T cell repertoires in COVID-19. For the study at large: Researchers got acute and convalescent COVID-19 samples from the United States, Italy and Spain. Sources were T cells, B-cell-depleted T cells, or PBMCs; the material itself was cDNA or gDNA.

The trim removed 11 bases at V and 3 bases at J, leaving 10 bases unmatched. CDR1 is MNHEY, CDR2 SVGAGI, per germline. This CDR3 comprises 13 residues. In the original analysis: Reference gene primers were amplified, and this amplification served to estimate nucleated cell counts. Assay used: immunoSEQ multiplex PCR; TCRdb lists only in-frame clones, some missing. For V, J and clone size, that table is used; D and trimming come from the DNA. The data show over 45,000 clones, with roughly 80% seen just once and over 5.5% held by the top ten. This receptor was taken from a human donor in a cohort sampled during active or convalescent COVID-19. Sequenced sample: peripheral blood. V gene TRBV6-5 combines with J gene TRBJ2-7, with 7 bases fitting TRBD1. The CDR3 nucleotides are TGTGCCTCGAGGTGGGCAGGGGGCTACGAGCAGTACTTC. Residues: CASRWAGGYEQYF.